These 2 T cell receptor beta chains came from one sample sequenced in a study of identical twins. TCRdb reprocessed the 5' RACE reads with MiXCR, giving one entry per CDR3 protein. The sample holds approximately 1.8 million distinct CDR3 sequences, under 35% seen once. The sample taken for sequencing was cord blood. The receptors stem from a newborn girl in good health.

The chain combines TRBV29-1 with TRBJ2-1, with TRBD2 identical over 11 bases. The CDR3 is 14 residues long. The germline V gene encodes CDR1 SQVTM and CDR2 ANQGSEA. V was clipped by 6 bases and J by 5 bases; unmatched bases: 6. In DNA, the CDR3 is TGCAGCGTGGCAGTAGCGGGGGGGGACAATGAGCAGTTCTTC. Translated, it gives CSVAVAGGDNEQFF.

V gene TRBV5-1 combines with J gene TRBJ2-5; no clear D gene. The V gene's germline CDR1 is SGHRS and CDR2 YFSETQ. V lost 5 bases and J lost 5, with 10 bases in between. The CDR3 has 12 residues. CDR3 bases: TGCGCCAGCAGATACGTAGGGGAGACCCAGTACTTC. This gives the protein CASRYVGETQYF.